This T cell receptor (beta chain) was identified in a study of blood T cell repertoires in COVID-19. The wider study: The samples span acute and convalescent COVID-19 from the United States, Italy and Spain. T cells, B-cell-depleted T cells, or PBMCs supplied cDNA or gDNA.

Germline loops: CDR1 SNHLY, CDR2 FYNNEI. The CDR3 covers 15 residues. The J segment lost 7 bases and the V segment lost 6 bases, leaving 6 bases of the junction unmatched. Per the original methods: From reference gene primer amplification, estimates of nucleated cell counts were derived. Clones were sequenced by immunoSEQ multiplex PCR, and TCRdb holds only the in-frame ones, with some missing. The V and J calls and clone size come from that table; D and trimming were worked out from the DNA. The sample has under 350,000 clones, around 89% seen once. The sequenced sample was peripheral blood. This TCR was sampled from a middle-aged man with acute or convalescent COVID-19. The chain carries TRBV2 and TRBJ2-2; TRBD2 matches at 12 bases. The CDR3 loop reads CASRATSGGCGELFF. CDR3 sequence (DNA): TGTGCCAGCAGGGCCACTAGCGGGGGGTGCGGGGAGCTGTTTTTT.